This T cell receptor (beta chain) was observed in a study of blood T cell repertoires in COVID-19. Germline V gene sequence: CDR1 LNHNV, CDR2 YYDKDF (reference sequence). Trimming removed 1 base from V and 6 bases from J, with 13 bases in between. CDR3 length equals 15 residues. Participant age was about 18 to 89 years, and participants resided in fewer than 25 US areas. The data were produced by immunoSEQ multiplex PCR, yet TCRdb's version contains in-frame clones alone and is incomplete. The sample has over 250,000 clones, approximately 90% seen once. Sequencing was performed on PBMCs or T cells enriched from blood (not recorded which). The chain uses TRBV15 and TRBJ1-5; the D gene is possibly TRBD1 (5 bases). The receptor was isolated from a woman aged 18-29 years who had recovered from COVID-19. CDR3 residues: CATSRGQPRGQPQHF. In DNA, the CDR3 is TGTGCCACCAGCAGAGGACAGCCTCGCGGTCAGCCCCAGCATTTT.